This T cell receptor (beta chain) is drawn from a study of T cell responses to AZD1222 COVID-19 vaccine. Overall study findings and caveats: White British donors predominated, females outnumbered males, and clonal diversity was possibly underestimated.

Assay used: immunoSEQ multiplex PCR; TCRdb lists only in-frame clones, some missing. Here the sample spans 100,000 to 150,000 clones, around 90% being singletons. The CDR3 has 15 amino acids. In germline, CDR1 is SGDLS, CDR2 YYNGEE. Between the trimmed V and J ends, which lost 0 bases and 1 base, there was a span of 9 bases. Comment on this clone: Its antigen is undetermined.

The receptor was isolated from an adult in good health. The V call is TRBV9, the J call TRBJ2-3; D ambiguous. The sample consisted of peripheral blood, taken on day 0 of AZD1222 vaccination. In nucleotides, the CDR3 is TGTGCCAGCAGCGTAGGTGCAGACCGCACAGATACGCAGTATTTT. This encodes CASSVGADRTDTQYF.